The clone carrying this TCR beta chain came up a few times. These data are taken from a study of blood T cell repertoires in COVID-19. Study-wide context: Sites in the United States, Italy and Spain provided acute and convalescent COVID-19 samples.

Under the authors' procedure: Quantification of nucleated cells was approximated via reference gene primer amplification. Here immunoSEQ multiplex PCR was the method, and the copy in TCRdb shows in-frame clones only, minus some. For V, J and clone size, that table is used; D and trimming come from the DNA. The sample carries approximately 93,000 clones, approximately 77% recorded once. The receptor's source is a woman aged 80 or over with acute or convalescent COVID-19. The sample comprised peripheral blood.

The CDR3 DNA sequence: TGCGCCAGCAGCTTGTATACAGGGGGCTGGGAGACCCAGTACTTC. Protein: CASSLYTGGWETQYF. The chain employs TRBV5-1 and TRBJ2-5, with 9 bases identical to TRBD1. Germline V CDR1 and CDR2: SGHRS, YFSETQ. Unmatched junction bases numbered 6, after V lost 1 base and J lost 5 bases. This CDR3 is 15 amino acids long.